This T cell receptor beta chain appears in the sequencing data of a study of cytomegalovirus exposure and HLA in healthy donors. Study-wide background: From donors who were HLA-typed, an early data release held about 85 million unique TCRs. Among some 400 genotyped donors, about 85% fell in the Caucasian-associated ancestry cluster.

About this clone: The antigen remains undetermined.

The study's findings and limits: Later on, a genetic analysis was performed. It linked a missense variant in DCLRE1C with V- and J-gene trimming of TCR beta. In a later analysis, DRB1 alleles had the most associated TCRs; HLA-C alleles the fewest.

J gave up 7 bases and V 6 bases, and 4 bases lay outside the gene matches. This CDR3 contains 12 residues. Germline assignment: CDR1 SNHLY and CDR2 FYNNEI. The PCR ran on 60 Vbeta and 13 Jbeta primers. The repertoire was sequenced with immunoSEQ multiplex PCR; TCRdb's copy has only in-frame clones and lacks some. The sample contains about 150,000 clones, 70% to 90% of which appear only once. Sample: PBMCs. V and J are TRBV2 and TRBJ2-5; TRBD2 agrees at 8 bases. This clonotype originated in a middle-aged woman in good health and CMV-seropositive. CDR3 loop: CASRTRGGTQYF. The CDR3 DNA is TGTGCCAGCAGGACCCGGGGGGGGACCCAGTACTTC. The entire variable domain, with the rest obtained from reference TRBV2 and TRBJ2-5, is as follows: EPEVTQTPSHQVTQMGQEVILRCVPISNHLYFYWYRQILGQKVEFLVSFYNNEISEKSEIFDDQFSVERPDGSNFTLKIRSTKLEDSAMYFCASRTRGGTQYFGPGTRLLVL.